The clone carrying this TCR beta chain came up a few times. What it binds is unknown. The data derive from a study of cytomegalovirus exposure and HLA in healthy donors. Regarding the study as a whole: For most TCR beta V segments, an earlier analysis put the productive rate at about 90% or about 30% of the time. From TCR beta sequences, most subjects' HLA-A and HLA-B alleles were reportedly predicted accurately.

This donor's record omits CMV serostatus. Germline lookup yields CDR1 SGHNT and CDR2 YYREEE (reference sequence). The CDR3 spans 14 residues. Between the trimmed V and J ends, which lost 4 bases and 3 bases, there was a span of 13 bases. Both 60 Vbeta primers and 13 Jbeta primers went into the PCR. Clones were sequenced by immunoSEQ multiplex PCR, and TCRdb holds only the in-frame ones, with some missing. The sample yields some 130,000 clones, 66% seen once. This clonotype was obtained from a human donor in good health. The sequenced sample consisted of PBMCs. V usage is TRBV5-4 and J usage is TRBJ1-2; D is perhaps TRBD1 (6 bases). The CDR3 spells CASSNRTGYYGYTF. The CDR3 nucleotides are TGTGCCAGCAGCAACCGAACAGGGTACTATGGCTACACCTTC.